The clone carrying this T cell receptor beta chain was seen a single time. Its antigen is undetermined. This entry belongs to a study of post-analysis software for immune sequencing data. Study at large: Clinical courses comprised relapsing-remitting, secondary progressive and progressive-relapsing multiple sclerosis.

V was clipped by 5 bases and J by 3 bases, with 14 bases between them. CDR3 length equals 15 residues. Germline V gene data show CDR1 as MDHEN and CDR2 as SYDVKM. TCR beta cDNA libraries had unique molecular identifiers. The source material, roughly 0.9 to 11 million T cells, gave rise to about 500,000 cDNA molecules. TCRdb re-called the PCR reads with MiXCR, one entry per CDR3 protein. The sample yields about 770,000 distinct CDR3 sequences, 46% seen once. General study results and limits: Controls showed lower frequencies than patients for 5 or 6 TRBV segments, and TRBV5-6, TRBV5-1 and TRBV20-1 were among these. The authors found that F measure strongly co-clustered same-batch samples. Controls' normalized Chao1 diversity significantly exceeded that of multiple sclerosis patients.

The receptor's source is a girl between 10 and 17 years old with multiple sclerosis. The source material was blood. The chain recombines TRBV28 with TRBJ2-1; perhaps TRBD1 as D (5 bases). The CDR3 region has the DNA TGTGCCAGCAGTCAGGCCCCCCAGGGCTACAATGAGCAGTTCTTC. Translation gives CASSQAPQGYNEQFF.